The 30 T cell receptor beta chains listed next were all sequenced from one sample in a study of T cells in Graves' hyperthyroidism and ophthalmopathy. The investigators amplified TCR beta CDR3 regions from RNA transcripts. First-round RT-PCR targeting the TCR CDR3 was performed with the HTBI primer set. TCRdb reprocessed the multiplex PCR reads with MiXCR, giving one entry per CDR3 protein. The sample includes around 560,000 distinct CDR3 sequences, over 15% seen only once; the top ten take about 18%. What was sequenced was blood. These receptors were collected from a young woman with Graves' hyperthyroidism.

This clonotype was seen only a few times. The chain combines TRBV12-5 with TRBJ2-5; perhaps TRBD2 as D (5 bases). Trimming shortened V by 7 bases and J by 6 bases, and 18 bases separated the two germline ends. CDR3 length: 14 residues. CDR1 is LGHNT and CDR2 is FRNRAP in the germline V gene. CDR3 sequence reads: CASANPTSWKTQYF. CDR3 DNA sequence: TGTGCTAGTGCCAACCCTACTAGTTGGAAGACCCAGTACTTC.

This clonotype was seen a handful of times. The V gene is TRBV28, the J gene TRBJ1-5, with TRBD1 as a possible D gene (5 bases). The V end lost 3 bases, the J end lost 6 bases, and 12 bases lay between the germline ends. There are 14 residues in the CDR3. CDR1 MDHEN and CDR2 SYDVKM come from the germline V gene. In DNA, the CDR3 is TGTGCCAGCAGTTTGCCCCCAGGGACTCAGCCCCAGCATTTT. Its translation is CASSLPPGTQPQHF.

This clonotype was detected only a few times. This chain links TRBV12-3 or TRBV12-4 with TRBJ2-2; 13 nucleotides match TRBD2. The CDR3 has 16 residues. V lost 6 bases and J lost 5; bases outside the gene matches: 6. Written as DNA, the CDR3 is TGTGCCAGCAGGGCCGCGGGACTAGCGGGGACCGGGGAGCTGTTTTTT. Translated: CASRAAGLAGTGELFF.

The sample holds a few counts of this clonotype. The chain recombines TRBV7-9 with TRBJ2-7; D assignment may be TRBD1 or TRBD2 (5 bases each). The CDR3 totals 16 residues. Between the trimmed V and J ends, which lost 3 bases and 0 bases, there was a span of 15 bases. Germline CDR1 SEHNR, CDR2 FQNEAQ (reference sequence). CDR3 sequence reads: CASSFIEGTGSYEQYF. CDR3 nucleotides: TGTGCCAGCAGCTTTATAGAGGGGACGGGCTCCTACGAGCAGTACTTC.

This clonotype was counted ten times or more. The V and J genes are TRBV20-1 and TRBJ2-3, with D tentatively TRBD2 (6 bases). The CDR3 sequence is 14 residues long. V was pared by 2 bases and J by 4 bases, with 13 bases between. Germline V gene lookup returns CDR1 DFQATT and CDR2 SNEGSKA (reference sequence). CDR3 DNA: TGCAGTGCTAGACCCGGAGGGCCCGCAGATACGCAGTATTTT. This codes for CSARPGGPADTQYF.

This clonotype was recorded many times. CDR3 nucleotide sequence: TGCGCCAGCAGACGTACAGGGGGCAGCGAGCAGTACTTC. It codes for CASRRTGGSEQYF. The chain combines TRBV5-1 with TRBJ2-7; TRBD1 matches 9 bases. The CDR3 is made up of 13 amino acids. Germline V lookup: CDR1 SGHRS, CDR2 YFSETQ. V was pared by 5 bases and J by 6 bases, with 6 bases of the junction left unmatched.

The CDR3 sequence is CASSFGGALNQPQHF. For the CDR3, the DNA is TGTGCCAGCAGTTTCGGGGGGGCCCTCAATCAGCCCCAGCATTTT. This chain uses TRBV12-3 or TRBV12-4 with TRBJ1-5; maybe TRBD1 (6 bases). Trimming stripped 3 bases from V and 3 bases from J, with 12 bases between. CDR3 length equals 15 residues.

This clonotype turned up a few times. The chain has TRBV29-1 and TRBJ2-5; 8 bases are shared with TRBD1. Germline V gene data show CDR1 as SQVTM and CDR2 as ANQGSEA. The CDR3 runs 12 residues. V shed 7 bases, J shed 3 bases, and the junction held 4 bases outside the gene matches. DNA for the CDR3: TGCAGCGCCTACAGGGGGAAAGAGACCCAGTACTTC. Encoded protein: CSAYRGKETQYF.

In its sample, this clonotype was seen a few times. With a much larger clone just one base away, this may be a read error. V usage is TRBV27 and J usage is TRBJ2-5; D is perhaps TRBD2 (5 bases). CDR1 is MNHEY and CDR2 is SMNVEV in the germline V gene (reference sequence). The CDR3 is 13 residues long. Between the trimmed V and J ends, which lost 6 bases and 1 base, there was a span of 9 bases. CDR3 nucleotide sequence: TGTGCCAGCAGATTCGGGGTCCAAGAGACCCAGTACTTC. Translated, it gives CASRFGVQETQYF.

This clonotype was recorded at least ten times. The V call is TRBV6-5, the J call TRBJ2-1, with D unresolved. Germline CDR1 and CDR2: MNHEY and SVGAGI. The CDR3 is made up of 13 amino acids. V lost 1 base to trimming and J lost 5 bases, with 6 bases between them. In nucleotides, the CDR3 is TGTGCCAGCAGTTACTTCGGAAACAATGAGCAGTTCTTC. Amino acid sequence: CASSYFGNNEQFF.

Ten or more counts support this clonotype. The chain uses TRBV7-2 and TRBJ2-3, with a possible D match to TRBD1 (6 bases). Germline CDR1 SGHTA, CDR2 FQGNSA. The CDR3 consists of 13 residues. Trimming took 2 bases from V and 5 from J, leaving 8 bases between them. This CDR3 is CASSLTGQDTQYF. The CDR3 DNA is TGTGCCAGCAGCTTAACAGGGCAAGATACGCAGTATTTT.

This clonotype was recorded at least ten times. The V call is TRBV2, the J call TRBJ2-3, with a tentative D call TRBD2 (7 bases). V shed 6 bases and J shed 2 bases, with 15 bases lying between them. Per germline, CDR1 SNHLY and CDR2 FYNNEI. The length of the CDR3 is 15 residues. CDR3 loop: CASSRGGDNTDTQYF. CDR3 sequence (DNA): TGTGCCAGCAGCCGAGGGGGGGACAACACAGATACGCAGTATTTT.

In its sample, this clonotype was seen many times. The chain employs TRBV20-1 and TRBJ2-7, with D perhaps given as TRBD1 or TRBD2 (6 bases each). The CDR3 runs to 14 residues. V lost 6 bases and J 6 bases, leaving 21 bases between the germline ends. Germline V gene lookup returns CDR1 DFQATT and CDR2 SNEGSKA (reference sequence). The CDR3 loop reads CSADEQGGHGEQYF. In nucleotides, the CDR3 is TGCAGTGCAGACGAACAGGGAGGTCATGGCGAGCAGTACTTC.

This clonotype showed up just a few times. The rearrangement joins TRBV7-9 to TRBJ1-3; the D is unclear. The CDR3 has 15 residues. Trimming stripped 6 bases from V and 0 bases from J, with 12 bases between. Germline V CDR1 and CDR2: SEHNR, FQNEAQ (reference sequence). The CDR3: CASSDQANSGNTIYF. In DNA, the CDR3 is TGTGCCAGCAGTGACCAGGCAAACTCTGGAAACACCATATATTTT. The full variable domain, completed using reference TRBV7-9 and TRBJ1-3, is DTGVSQNPRHKITKRGQNVTFRCDPISEHNRLYWYRQTLGQGPEFLTYFQNEAQLEKSRLLSDRFSAERPKGSFSTLEIQRTEQGDSAMYLCASSDQANSGNTIYFGEGSWLTVV.

Concerning this clonotype itself: This may stem from a read error, because a much larger clone lies one nucleotide away. The chain joins TRBV20-1 to TRBJ2-1; 7 bases fit TRBD1. The V segment lost 1 base and the J segment 8 bases; nucleotides outside the gene matches: 8. This CDR3 is built from 14 residues. Germline-derived CDR1 and CDR2 are DFQATT and SNEGSKA (reference sequence). Written as DNA, the CDR3 is TGCAGTGCTAGAGGTTCAGACAGGGTCCATGAGCAGTTCTTC. It is translated as CSARGSDRVHEQFF.

The gene calls are TRBV7-9 and TRBJ2-1, with a possible D match to TRBD2 (6 bases). This CDR3 contains 10 residues. V dropped 6 bases and J dropped 10 bases, with 7 bases sitting between them. Germline CDR1 SEHNR, CDR2 FQNEAQ (reference sequence). The CDR3 coding sequence is TGTGCCAGCAGGGAGGGGGAGCAGTTCTTC. Its protein product is CASREGEQFF.

This clonotype was detected many times. The rearrangement uses TRBV7-2 and TRBJ2-3; 11 bases are a match to TRBD2. This CDR3 comprises 16 residues. With V trimmed by 2 bases and J by 5 bases, 6 bases remained unmatched. The germline CDR1 and CDR2 sequences are SGHTA and FQGNSA. The CDR3 loop is CASSLNSGRGGDTQYF. The CDR3 DNA is TGTGCCAGCAGCTTAAATAGCGGGAGGGGCGGAGATACGCAGTATTTT.

This clonotype was counted many times. This chain uses TRBV12-3 or TRBV12-4 with TRBJ2-7, with 10 bases lining up with TRBD1. The CDR3 is 16 amino acids. With V trimmed by 6 bases and J by 5 bases, 13 bases remained unmatched. CDR3 bases: TGTGCCAGCAGCCCAAGCCGGGACAGGGGTCGCCACGAGCAGTACTTC. It yields the protein CASSPSRDRGRHEQYF.

This clonotype appeared once. The chain uses TRBV27 and TRBJ2-7; D may correspond to TRBD1 or TRBD2 (7 bases each). This CDR3 is built from 14 residues. Germline V gene data show CDR1 as MNHEY and CDR2 as SMNVEV (reference sequence). Between the trimmed V and J ends, which lost 5 bases and 2 bases, there was a span of 13 bases. The CDR3 is CASSQRDRTYEQYF. CDR3 nucleotides: TGTGCCAGCAGTCAGCGGGACAGAACCTACGAGCAGTACTTC.

This CDR3 is CASSDRTGRTGELFF. The CDR3 region has the DNA TGTGCCAGCAGTGACCGGACAGGGCGAACCGGGGAGCTGTTTTTT. The chain combines TRBV2 with TRBJ2-2, with 8 bases fitting TRBD1. This CDR3 region has 15 residues. The trim removed 3 bases at V and 5 bases at J, leaving 5 bases unmatched. CDR1 and CDR2 from the germline V gene are SNHLY and FYNNEI.

The table lists this clonotype with many counts. The V gene is TRBV2, the J gene TRBJ2-1; 9 bases map to TRBD2. Looked up from germline, CDR1 is SNHLY and CDR2 is FYNNEI. This CDR3 has 16 residues. V gave up 1 base and J gave up 7 bases; unmatched junction bases: 8. The CDR3 nucleotides are TGTGCCAGCAGTGAAGGGCGGGGGGGCTTGGGGAATGAGCAGTTCTTC. It is translated as CASSEGRGGLGNEQFF. Combining the CDR3 with reference TRBV2 and TRBJ2-1 gives the whole variable domain EPEVTQTPSHQVTQMGQEVILRCVPISNHLYFYWYRQILGQKVEFLVSFYNNEISEKSEIFDDQFSVERPDGSNFTLKIRSTKLEDSAMYFCASSEGRGGLGNEQFFGPGTRLTVL.

The chain combines TRBV28 with TRBJ2-5; tentatively, D is TRBD2 (6 bases). The CDR3 consists of 15 residues. Germline CDR1 reads MDHEN; CDR2 reads SYDVKM. V shed 6 bases and J shed 5 bases, with 19 bases lying between them. The CDR3, as DNA: TGTGCCAGCAGATCTCTAGCGCGAGGAGGGGAGACCCAGTACTTC. This codes for CASRSLARGGETQYF.

This clonotype was seen repeatedly, ten times or more. The rearrangement links TRBV30 to TRBJ2-3; no reliable D call. V dropped 0 bases and J dropped 2 bases, with 12 bases sitting between them. The CDR3 has 15 residues. Germline CDR1 is GTSNPN and CDR2 is SVGIG (reference sequence). The CDR3 protein is CAWSVLSGITDTQYF. The CDR3 DNA is TGTGCCTGGAGTGTACTTTCTGGGATCACAGATACGCAGTATTTT. The full variable domain, rest sourced from reference TRBV30 and TRBJ2-3, is SQTIHQWPATLVQPVGSPLSLECTVEGTSNPNLYWYRQAAGRGLQLLFYSVGIGQISSEVPQNLSASRPQDRQFILSSKKLLLSDSGFYLCAWSVLSGITDTQYFGPGTRLTVL.

This chain joins TRBV28 and TRBJ2-5; TRBD2 matches at 7 bases. Germline V CDR1 and CDR2: MDHEN, SYDVKM. The CDR3 totals 17 residues. Trimming cost V 3 bases and J 3 bases; bases outside gene matches: 13. The CDR3 DNA follows: TGTGCCAGCAGTTTTGATTTGGGGGGGGGAGGCGAAGAGACCCAGTACTTC. This encodes CASSFDLGGGGEETQYF.

This clonotype has at least ten counts. The chain carries TRBV7-9 and TRBJ1-5; 7 positions agree with TRBD1. Germline V lookup: CDR1 SEHNR, CDR2 FQNEAQ (reference sequence). The V segment lost 5 bases and the J segment 6 bases; nucleotides outside the gene matches: 7. This CDR3 spans 14 amino acids. Here the CDR3 DNA reads TGTGCCAGCAGCCAGACAGGGCAGAGTCAGCCCCAGCATTTT. Translated: CASSQTGQSQPQHF.

This clonotype was seen repeatedly, ten times or more. This chain joins TRBV28 and TRBJ1-2; D not certain. This CDR3 region has 13 residues. V shed 4 bases and J shed 0 bases, with 6 bases lying between them. CDR1 MDHEN and CDR2 SYDVKM come from the germline V gene. CDR3 bases: TGTGCCAGCAGTTCCCGAGCTAACTATGGCTACACCTTC. It translates to CASSSRANYGYTF.

In this sample, this clonotype turned up many times. The V gene is TRBV5-5, the J gene TRBJ1-1; 10 positions agree with TRBD1. The CDR3 spans 14 residues. CDR1 is SGHKS and CDR2 is YYEKEE in the germline V gene (reference sequence). J gave up 5 bases and V 4 bases, and 5 bases lay outside the gene matches. The CDR3 loop reads CASSKGQGVTEAFF. The CDR3 nucleotides are TGTGCCAGCAGCAAAGGACAGGGGGTGACTGAAGCTTTCTTT.

This clonotype was counted between two and nine times. This chain's CDR3 is CASSPRDGTSEQYF. The CDR3, as DNA: TGTGCCAGCAGCCCCCGGGATGGAACGTCCGAGCAGTACTTC. The gene calls are TRBV7-9 and TRBJ2-7; possible D gene TRBD2, 5 bases. CDR1 is SEHNR and CDR2 is FQNEAQ in the germline V gene (reference sequence). V was cut by 5 bases and J by 6 bases, with 17 bases left in between. There are 14 residues in the CDR3.

The table lists this clonotype with a few counts. V gene TRBV29-1 combines with J gene TRBJ2-7; tentative D call: TRBD2 (5 bases). Trimming pared 6 bases from V and 2 bases from J, leaving 14 bases between. Germline-derived CDR1 and CDR2 are SQVTM and ANQGSEA. This CDR3 is built from 13 residues. The CDR3 DNA is TGCAGCGTCTCTAGGACTCAAACCTACGAGCAGTACTTC. Its protein product is CSVSRTQTYEQYF.

This chain joins TRBV11-1 and TRBJ1-1; unclear D gene. V dropped 6 bases and J dropped 3 bases, with 20 bases sitting between them. This CDR3 is 16 amino acids long. Looked up from germline, CDR1 is SGHAT and CDR2 is FQDESV (reference sequence). The CDR3 bases are TGTGCCAGCAGTGCCGAGGAGGCAGGTTTTTACACTGAAGCTTTCTTT. Protein sequence: CASSAEEAGFYTEAFF.